This T cell receptor beta chain came from a study of technical replicates of blood from a few donors. As concerns this clone: One end of the junction does not line up with germline, which may come from a read error.

Using immunoSEQ multiplex PCR, the repertoire was profiled, and TCRdb retains in-frame clones only, with some absent. Counted here are some 80,000 clones, roughly 90% occurring once; the ten biggest clones make up about 0.39%. Source material: T cells isolated from PBMCs. This sequence was found in a human donor in good health.

The CDR3 DNA sequence: TGTGCTAGCAGCTTGGGGGCCGGGGCCAACGTCCTGACTTTC. As protein: CASSLGAGANVLTF. The chain couples TRBV7-7 to TRBJ2-6, with D tentatively TRBD1 (6 bases). The CDR3 covers 14 residues. Germline loops: CDR1 SSHAT, CDR2 FNYEAQ (reference sequence).